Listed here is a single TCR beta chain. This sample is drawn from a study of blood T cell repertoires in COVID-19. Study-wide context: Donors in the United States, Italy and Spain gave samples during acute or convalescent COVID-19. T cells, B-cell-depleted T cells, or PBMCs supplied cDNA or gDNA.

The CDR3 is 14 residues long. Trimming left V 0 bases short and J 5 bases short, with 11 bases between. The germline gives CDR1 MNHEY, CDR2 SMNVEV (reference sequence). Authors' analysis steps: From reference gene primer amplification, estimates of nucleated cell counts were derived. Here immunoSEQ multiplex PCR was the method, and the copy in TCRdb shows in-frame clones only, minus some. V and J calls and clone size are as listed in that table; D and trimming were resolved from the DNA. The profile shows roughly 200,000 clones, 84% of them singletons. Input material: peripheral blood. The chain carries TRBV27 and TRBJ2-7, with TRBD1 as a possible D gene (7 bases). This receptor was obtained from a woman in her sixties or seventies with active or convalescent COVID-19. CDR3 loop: CASSLSTGRHEQYF. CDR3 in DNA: TGTGCCAGCAGTTTATCGACAGGGAGGCACGAGCAGTACTTC.